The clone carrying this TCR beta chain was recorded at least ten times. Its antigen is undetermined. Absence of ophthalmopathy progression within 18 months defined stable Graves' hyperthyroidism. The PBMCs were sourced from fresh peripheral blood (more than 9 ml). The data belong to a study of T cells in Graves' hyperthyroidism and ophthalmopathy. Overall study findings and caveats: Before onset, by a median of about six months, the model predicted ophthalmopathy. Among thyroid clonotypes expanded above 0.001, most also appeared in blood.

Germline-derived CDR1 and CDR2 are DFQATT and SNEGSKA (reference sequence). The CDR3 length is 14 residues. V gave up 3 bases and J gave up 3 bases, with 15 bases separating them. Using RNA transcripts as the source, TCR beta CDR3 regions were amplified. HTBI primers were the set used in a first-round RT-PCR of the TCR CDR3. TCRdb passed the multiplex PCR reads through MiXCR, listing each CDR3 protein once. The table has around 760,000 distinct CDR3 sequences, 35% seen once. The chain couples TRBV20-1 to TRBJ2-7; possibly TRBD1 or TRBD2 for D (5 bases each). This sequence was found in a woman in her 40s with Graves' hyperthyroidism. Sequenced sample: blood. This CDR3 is CSASQPGPSYEQYF. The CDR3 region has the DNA TGCAGTGCTAGTCAACCGGGACCCAGCTACGAGCAGTACTTC.